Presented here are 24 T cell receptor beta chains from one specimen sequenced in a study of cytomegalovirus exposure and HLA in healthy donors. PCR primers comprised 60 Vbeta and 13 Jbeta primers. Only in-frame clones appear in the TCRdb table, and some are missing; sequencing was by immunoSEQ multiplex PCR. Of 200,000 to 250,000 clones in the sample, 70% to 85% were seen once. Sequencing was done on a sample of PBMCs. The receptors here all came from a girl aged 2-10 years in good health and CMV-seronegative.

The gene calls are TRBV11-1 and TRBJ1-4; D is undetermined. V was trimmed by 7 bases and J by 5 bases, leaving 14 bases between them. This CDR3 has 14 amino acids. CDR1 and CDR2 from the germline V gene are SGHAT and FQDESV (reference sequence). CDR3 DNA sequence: TGTGCCAGCACCTCCGCGGATTTCAATGAAAAACTGTTTTTT. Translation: CASTSADFNEKLFF.

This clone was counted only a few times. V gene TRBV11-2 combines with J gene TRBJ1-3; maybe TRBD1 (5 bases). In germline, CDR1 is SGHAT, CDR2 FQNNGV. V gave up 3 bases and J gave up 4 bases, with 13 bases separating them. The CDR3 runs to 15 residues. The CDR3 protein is CASSFVQGSGNTIYF. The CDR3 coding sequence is TGTGCCAGCAGCTTCGTGCAGGGTTCCGGAAACACCATATATTTT.

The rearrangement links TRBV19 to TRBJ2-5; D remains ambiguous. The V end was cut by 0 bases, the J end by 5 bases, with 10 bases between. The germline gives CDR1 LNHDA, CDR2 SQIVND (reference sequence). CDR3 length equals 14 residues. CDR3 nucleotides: TGTGCCAGTAGTATAGATGCCCTAAGTGAGACCCAGTACTTC. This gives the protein CASSIDALSETQYF.

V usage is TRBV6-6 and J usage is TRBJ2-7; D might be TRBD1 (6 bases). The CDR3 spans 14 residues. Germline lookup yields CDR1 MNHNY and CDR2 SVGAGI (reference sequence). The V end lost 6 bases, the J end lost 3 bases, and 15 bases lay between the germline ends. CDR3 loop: CASSVEGVSYEQYF. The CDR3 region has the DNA TGTGCCAGCAGCGTAGAGGGGGTGAGCTACGAGCAGTACTTC.

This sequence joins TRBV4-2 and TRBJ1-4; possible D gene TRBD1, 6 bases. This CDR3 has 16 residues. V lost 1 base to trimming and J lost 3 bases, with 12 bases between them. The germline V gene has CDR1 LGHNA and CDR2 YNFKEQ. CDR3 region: CASSQGPQGSNEKLFF. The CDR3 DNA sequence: TGTGCCAGCAGCCAAGGCCCCCAGGGGTCTAATGAAAAACTGTTTTTT.

The CDR3 loop reads CAISAPLPQGANTEAFF. The CDR3 coding sequence is TGTGCCATCAGTGCCCCGCTACCACAGGGGGCGAACACTGAAGCTTTCTTT. V and J are TRBV10-3 and TRBJ1-1; TRBD1 agrees at 9 bases. The CDR3 consists of 17 residues. The germline CDR1 and CDR2 sequences are ENHRY and SYGVKD. The V and J ends lost 4 bases and 1 base, in that order; junction bases with no gene match: 10.

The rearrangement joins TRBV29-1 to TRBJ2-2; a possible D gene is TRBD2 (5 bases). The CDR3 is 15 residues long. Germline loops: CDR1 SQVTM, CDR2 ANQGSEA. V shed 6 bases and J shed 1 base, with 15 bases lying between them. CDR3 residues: CSVRTRVRNTGELFF. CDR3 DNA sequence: TGCAGCGTCCGAACGCGGGTTAGGAACACCGGGGAGCTGTTTTTT.

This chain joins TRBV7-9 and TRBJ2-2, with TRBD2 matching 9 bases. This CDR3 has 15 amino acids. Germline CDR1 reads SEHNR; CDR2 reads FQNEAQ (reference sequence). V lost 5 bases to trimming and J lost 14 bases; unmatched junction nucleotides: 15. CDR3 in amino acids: CASSAPGTSLEVLFF. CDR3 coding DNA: TGTGCCAGCAGCGCTCCCGGGACTAGCCTTGAGGTCCTGTTTTTT. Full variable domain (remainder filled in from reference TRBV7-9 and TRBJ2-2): DTGVSQNPRHKITKRGQNVTFRCDPISEHNRLYWYRQTLGQGPEFLTYFQNEAQLEKSRLLSDRFSAERPKGSFSTLEIQRTEQGDSAMYLCASSAPGTSLEVLFFGEGSRLTVL.

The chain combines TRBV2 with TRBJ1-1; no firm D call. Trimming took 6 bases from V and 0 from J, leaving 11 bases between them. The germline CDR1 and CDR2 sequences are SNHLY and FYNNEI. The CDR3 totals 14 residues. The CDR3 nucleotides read TGTGCCAGCAGCGCCAGGTGGATGAACACTGAAGCTTTCTTT. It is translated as CASSARWMNTEAFF. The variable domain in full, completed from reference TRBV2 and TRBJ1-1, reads EPEVTQTPSHQVTQMGQEVILRCVPISNHLYFYWYRQILGQKVEFLVSFYNNEISEKSEIFDDQFSVERPDGSNFTLKIRSTKLEDSAMYFCASSARWMNTEAFFGQGTRLTVV.

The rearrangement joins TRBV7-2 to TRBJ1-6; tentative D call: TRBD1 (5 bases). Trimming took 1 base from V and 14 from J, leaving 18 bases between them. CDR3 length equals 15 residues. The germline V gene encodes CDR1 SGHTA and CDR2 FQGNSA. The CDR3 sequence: CASSLGVSGGLALHF. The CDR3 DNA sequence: TGTGCCAGCAGCTTAGGAGTTTCGGGGGGTTTAGCCCTCCACTTT.

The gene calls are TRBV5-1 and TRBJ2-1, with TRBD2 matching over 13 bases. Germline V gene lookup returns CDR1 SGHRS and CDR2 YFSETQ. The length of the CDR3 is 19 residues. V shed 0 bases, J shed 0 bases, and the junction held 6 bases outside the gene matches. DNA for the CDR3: TGCGCCAGCAGCTTGGCCGCGACTAGCGGGAGGTTCTCCTACAATGAGCAGTTCTTC. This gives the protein CASSLAATSGRFSYNEQFF.

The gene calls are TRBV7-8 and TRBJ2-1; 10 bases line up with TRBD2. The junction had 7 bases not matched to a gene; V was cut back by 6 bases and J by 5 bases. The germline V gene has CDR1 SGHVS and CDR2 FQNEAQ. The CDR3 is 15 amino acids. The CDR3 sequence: CASSPSGSWDNEQFF. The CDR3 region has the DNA TGTGCCAGCAGTCCTAGCGGGAGCTGGGACAATGAGCAGTTCTTC.

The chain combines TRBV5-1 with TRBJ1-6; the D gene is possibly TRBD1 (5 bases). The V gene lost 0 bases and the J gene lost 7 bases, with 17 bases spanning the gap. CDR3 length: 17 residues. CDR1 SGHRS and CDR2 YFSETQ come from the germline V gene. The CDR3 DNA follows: TGCGCCAGCAGCTTGGCTCGGGACTCCAAGGGGAATTCACCCCTCCACTTT. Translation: CASSLARDSKGNSPLHF.

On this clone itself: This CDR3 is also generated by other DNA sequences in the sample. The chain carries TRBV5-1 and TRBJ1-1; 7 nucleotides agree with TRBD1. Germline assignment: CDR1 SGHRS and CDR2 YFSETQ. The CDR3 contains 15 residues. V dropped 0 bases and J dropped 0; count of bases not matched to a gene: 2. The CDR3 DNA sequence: TGCGCCAGCAGCTTGGGGGGGACAGTGAACACTGAAGCTTTCTTT. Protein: CASSLGGTVNTEAFF.

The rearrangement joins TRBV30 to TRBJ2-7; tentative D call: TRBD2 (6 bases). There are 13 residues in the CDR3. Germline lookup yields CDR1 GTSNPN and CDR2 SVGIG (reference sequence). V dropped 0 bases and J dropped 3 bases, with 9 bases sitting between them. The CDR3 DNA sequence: TGTGCCTGGAGTGTCGGAGGGTTCTACGAGCAGTACTTC. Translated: CAWSVGGFYEQYF. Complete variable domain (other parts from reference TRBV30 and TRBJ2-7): SQTIHQWPATLVQPVGSPLSLECTVEGTSNPNLYWYRQAAGRGLQLLFYSVGIGQISSEVPQNLSASRPQDRQFILSSKKLLLSDSGFYLCAWSVGGFYEQYFGPGTRLTVT.

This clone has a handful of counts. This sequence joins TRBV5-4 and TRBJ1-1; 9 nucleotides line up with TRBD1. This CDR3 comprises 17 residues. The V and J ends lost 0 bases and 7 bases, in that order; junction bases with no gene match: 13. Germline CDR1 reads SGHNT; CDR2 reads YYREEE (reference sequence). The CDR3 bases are TGTGCCAGCAGCTTGGAGAGTCCGGGACAGGGATCTTATGAAGCTTTCTTT. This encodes CASSLESPGQGSYEAFF.

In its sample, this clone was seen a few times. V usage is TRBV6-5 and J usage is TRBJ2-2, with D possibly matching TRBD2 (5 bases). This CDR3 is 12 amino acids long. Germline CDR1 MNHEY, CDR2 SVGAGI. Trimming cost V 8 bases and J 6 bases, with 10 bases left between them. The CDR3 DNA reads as TGTGCCAGCGGTGGGCGGGCCGGGGAGCTGTTTTTT. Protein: CASGGRAGELFF.

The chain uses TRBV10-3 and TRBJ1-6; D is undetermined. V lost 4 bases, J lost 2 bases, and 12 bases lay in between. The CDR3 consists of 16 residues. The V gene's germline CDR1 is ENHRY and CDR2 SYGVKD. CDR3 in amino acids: CAISVGQPTYNSPLHF. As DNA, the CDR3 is TGTGCCATCAGTGTTGGGCAGCCAACCTATAATTCACCCCTCCACTTT.

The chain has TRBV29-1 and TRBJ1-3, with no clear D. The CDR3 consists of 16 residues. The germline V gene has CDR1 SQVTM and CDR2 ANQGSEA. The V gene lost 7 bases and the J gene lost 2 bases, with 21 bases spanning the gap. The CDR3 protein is CSGARTLSVPGNTIYF. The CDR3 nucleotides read TGCAGCGGAGCTCGAACCCTGTCCGTTCCTGGAAACACCATATATTTT.

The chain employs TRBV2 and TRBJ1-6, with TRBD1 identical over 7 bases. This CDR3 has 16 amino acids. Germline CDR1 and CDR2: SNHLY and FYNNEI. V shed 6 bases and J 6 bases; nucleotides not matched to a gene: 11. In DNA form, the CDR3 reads TGTGCCAGCAGGGCGGGACAGCAAATCCTTAATTCACCCCTCCACTTT. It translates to CASRAGQQILNSPLHF. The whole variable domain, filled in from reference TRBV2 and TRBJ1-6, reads EPEVTQTPSHQVTQMGQEVILRCVPISNHLYFYWYRQILGQKVEFLVSFYNNEISEKSEIFDDQFSVERPDGSNFTLKIRSTKLEDSAMYFCASRAGQQILNSPLHFGNGTRLTVT.

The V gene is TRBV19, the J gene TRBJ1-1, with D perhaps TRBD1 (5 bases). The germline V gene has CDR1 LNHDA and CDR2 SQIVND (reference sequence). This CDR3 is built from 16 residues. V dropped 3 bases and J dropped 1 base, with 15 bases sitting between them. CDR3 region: CASSIRGGAWNTEAFF. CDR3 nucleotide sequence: TGTGCCAGTAGTATTCGTGGAGGGGCGTGGAACACTGAAGCTTTCTTT.

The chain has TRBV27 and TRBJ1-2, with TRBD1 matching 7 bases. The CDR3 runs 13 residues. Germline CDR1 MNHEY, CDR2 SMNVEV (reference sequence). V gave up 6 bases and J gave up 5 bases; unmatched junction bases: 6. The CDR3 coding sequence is TGTGCCAGCAGGACAGGGAGAGGGTATGGCTACACCTTC. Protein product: CASRTGRGYGYTF.

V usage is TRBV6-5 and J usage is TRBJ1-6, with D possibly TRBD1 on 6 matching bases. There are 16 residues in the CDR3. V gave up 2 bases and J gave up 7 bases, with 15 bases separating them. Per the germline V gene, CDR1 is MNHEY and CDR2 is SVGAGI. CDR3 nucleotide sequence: TGTGCCAGCAGTTACAGGCCAGGGGCGATCAATTCACCCCTCCACTTT. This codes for CASSYRPGAINSPLHF.

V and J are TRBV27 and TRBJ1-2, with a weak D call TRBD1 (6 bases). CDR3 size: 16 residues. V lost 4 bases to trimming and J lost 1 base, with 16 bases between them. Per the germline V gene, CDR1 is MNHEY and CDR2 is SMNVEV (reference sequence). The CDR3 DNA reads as TGTGCCAGCAGTTGGACCGAGGGACACAATAACTATGGCTACACCTTC. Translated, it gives CASSWTEGHNNYGYTF.